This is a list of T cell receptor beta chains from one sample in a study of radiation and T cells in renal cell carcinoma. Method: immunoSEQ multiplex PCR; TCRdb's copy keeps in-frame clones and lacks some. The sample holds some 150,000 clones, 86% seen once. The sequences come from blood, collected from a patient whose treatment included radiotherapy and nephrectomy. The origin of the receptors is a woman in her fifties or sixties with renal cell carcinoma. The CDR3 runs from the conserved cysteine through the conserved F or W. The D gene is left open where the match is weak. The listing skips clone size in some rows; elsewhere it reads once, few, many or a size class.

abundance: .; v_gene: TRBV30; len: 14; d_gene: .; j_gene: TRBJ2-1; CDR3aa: CAWSVRRGLNEQFF; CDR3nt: TGTGCCTGGAGTGTACGGCGGGGGCTTAATGAGCAGTTCTTC
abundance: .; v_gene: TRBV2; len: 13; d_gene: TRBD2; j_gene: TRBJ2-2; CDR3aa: CASSGEGTGELFF; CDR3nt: TGTGCCAGCAGTGGGGAGGGCACCGGGGAGCTGTTTTTT
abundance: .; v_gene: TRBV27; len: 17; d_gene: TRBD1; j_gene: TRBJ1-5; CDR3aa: CASRRMGTARSNQPQHF; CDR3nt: TGTGCCAGCAGACGTATGGGGACAGCGAGGAGCAATCAGCCCCAGCATTTT
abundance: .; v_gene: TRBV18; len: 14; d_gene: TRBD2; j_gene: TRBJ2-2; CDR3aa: CASSPGLFTGELFF; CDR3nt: TGTGCCAGCTCACCGGGACTATTCACCGGGGAGCTGTTTTTT
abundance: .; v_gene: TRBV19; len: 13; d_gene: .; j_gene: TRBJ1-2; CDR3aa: CASSLPGLGGYTF; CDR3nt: TGTGCCAGTAGTCTCCCGGGGTTGGGTGGCTACACCTTC
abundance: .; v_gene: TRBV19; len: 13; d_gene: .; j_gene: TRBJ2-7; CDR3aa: CASSERYSYEQYF; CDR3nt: TGTGCCAGTAGTGAAAGATACTCCTACGAGCAGTACTTC
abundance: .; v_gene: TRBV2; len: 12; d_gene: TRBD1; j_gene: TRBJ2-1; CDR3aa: CASNLPDRLPFF; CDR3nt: TGTGCCAGCAACCTGCCGGACAGGCTGCCGTTCTTC
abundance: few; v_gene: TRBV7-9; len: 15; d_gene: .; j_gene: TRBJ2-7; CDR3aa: CASSSPGWLDYEQYF; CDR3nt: TGTGCCAGCAGCTCCCCCGGGTGGCTTGACTACGAGCAGTACTTC
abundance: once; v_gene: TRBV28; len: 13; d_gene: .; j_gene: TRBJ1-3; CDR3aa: CASSPGARNTIYF; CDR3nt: TGTGCCAGCAGTCCAGGGGCCCGAAACACCATATATTTT
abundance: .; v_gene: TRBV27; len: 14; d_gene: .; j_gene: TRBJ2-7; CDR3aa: CASSPQSGSYEQYF; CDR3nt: TGTGCCAGCAGTCCCCAGTCAGGCTCCTACGAGCAGTACTTC
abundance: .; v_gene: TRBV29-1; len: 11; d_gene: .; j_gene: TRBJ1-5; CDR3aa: CSVGVDQPQHF; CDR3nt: TGCAGCGTTGGGGTGGATCAGCCCCAGCATTTT
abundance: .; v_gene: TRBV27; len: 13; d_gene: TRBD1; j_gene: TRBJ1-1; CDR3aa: CASSLSNRGRAFF; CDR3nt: TGTGCCAGCAGTTTATCAAACAGGGGAAGAGCTTTCTTT
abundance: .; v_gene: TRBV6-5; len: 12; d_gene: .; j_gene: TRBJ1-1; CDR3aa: CASSRSNTEAFF; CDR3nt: TGTGCCAGCAGTCGGAGTAACACTGAAGCTTTCTTT
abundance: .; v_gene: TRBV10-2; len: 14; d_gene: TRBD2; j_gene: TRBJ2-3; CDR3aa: CASRLAALTDTQYF; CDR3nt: TGCGCCAGCAGGCTAGCGGCACTCACAGATACGCAGTATTTT
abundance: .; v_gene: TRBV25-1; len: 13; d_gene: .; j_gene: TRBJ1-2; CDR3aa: CASSDLTRGGYIF; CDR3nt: TGTGCCAGCAGTGATCTTACCAGGGGCGGCTACATCTTC
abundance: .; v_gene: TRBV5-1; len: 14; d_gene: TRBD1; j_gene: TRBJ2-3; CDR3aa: CASRSDRVLDTQYF; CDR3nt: TGCGCCAGCAGATCAGACAGGGTTTTAGATACGCAGTATTTT
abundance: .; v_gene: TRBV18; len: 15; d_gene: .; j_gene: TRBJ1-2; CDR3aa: CASSPEGPMPEGYTF; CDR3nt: TGTGCCAGCTCACCAGAGGGGCCCATGCCGGAAGGCTACACCTTC
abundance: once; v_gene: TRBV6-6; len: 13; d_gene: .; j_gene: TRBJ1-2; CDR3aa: CASSYSSGAGYTF; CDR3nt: TGTGCCAGCAGTTACTCTTCAGGGGCCGGCTACACCTTC
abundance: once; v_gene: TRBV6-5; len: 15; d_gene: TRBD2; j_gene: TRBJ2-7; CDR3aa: CASIPSPSGAHEQYF; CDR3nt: TGTGCCAGCATCCCTTCCCCAAGCGGGGCCCACGAGCAGTACTTC
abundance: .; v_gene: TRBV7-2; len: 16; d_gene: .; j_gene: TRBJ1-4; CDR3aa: CASSPGSAGRNEKLFF; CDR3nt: TGTGCCAGCAGCCCAGGGTCGGCAGGCCGTAATGAAAAACTGTTTTTT
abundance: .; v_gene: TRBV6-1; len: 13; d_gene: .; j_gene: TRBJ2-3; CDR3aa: CASLQPGEDTQYF; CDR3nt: TGTGCCAGCCTTCAGCCGGGAGAGGATACGCAGTATTTT
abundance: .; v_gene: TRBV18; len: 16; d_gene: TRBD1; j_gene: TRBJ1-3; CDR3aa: CASSPSGQGSGNTIYF; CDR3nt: TGTGCCAGCTCACCATCGGGACAGGGCTCTGGAAACACCATATATTTT
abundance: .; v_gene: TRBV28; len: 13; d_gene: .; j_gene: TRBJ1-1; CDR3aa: CASSVIVNTEAFF; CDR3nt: TGTGCCAGCAGTGTAATAGTGAACACTGAAGCTTTCTTT
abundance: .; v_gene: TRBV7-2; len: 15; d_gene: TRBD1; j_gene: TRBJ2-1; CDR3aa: CASSPRDRVPNEQFF; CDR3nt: TGTGCCAGCAGCCCCAGGGACAGGGTTCCCAATGAGCAGTTCTTC
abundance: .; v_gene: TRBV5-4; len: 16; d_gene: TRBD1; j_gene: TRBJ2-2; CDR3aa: CASRKGQGVKVGELFF; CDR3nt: TGTGCCAGCAGGAAAGGACAGGGGGTTAAGGTCGGGGAGCTGTTTTTT
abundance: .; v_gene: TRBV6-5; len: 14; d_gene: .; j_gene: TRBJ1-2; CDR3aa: CASSLGRGEDGYTF; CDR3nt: TGTGCCAGCAGTCTCGGACGGGGCGAGGATGGCTACACCTTC
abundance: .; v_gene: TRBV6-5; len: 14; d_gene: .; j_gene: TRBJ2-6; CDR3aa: CASAGASGANVLTF; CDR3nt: TGTGCCAGCGCGGGTGCCTCTGGGGCCAACGTCCTGACTTTC
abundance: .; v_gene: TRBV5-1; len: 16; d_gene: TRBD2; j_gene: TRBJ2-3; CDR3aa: CASSPTSGRFTDTQYF; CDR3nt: TGCGCCAGCAGCCCGACTAGCGGGAGATTCACAGATACGCAGTATTTT
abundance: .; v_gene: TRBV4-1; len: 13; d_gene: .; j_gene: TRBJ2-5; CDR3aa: CASSQDSQETQYF; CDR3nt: TGCGCCAGCAGCCAAGACAGCCAAGAGACCCAGTACTTC
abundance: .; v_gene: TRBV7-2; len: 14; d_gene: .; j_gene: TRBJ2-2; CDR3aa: CASSLDRAGGELFF; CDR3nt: TGTGCCAGCAGCTTAGACAGGGCGGGCGGGGAGCTGTTTTTT
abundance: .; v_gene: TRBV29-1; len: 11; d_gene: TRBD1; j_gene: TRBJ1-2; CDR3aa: CSGLTGDGYTF; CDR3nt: TGCAGCGGACTGACAGGGGATGGCTACACCTTC
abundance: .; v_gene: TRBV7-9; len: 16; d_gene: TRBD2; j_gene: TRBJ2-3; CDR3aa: CASSRRGLAGADTQYF; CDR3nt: TGTGCCAGCAGCCGTCGGGGACTAGCGGGAGCCGATACGCAGTATTTT
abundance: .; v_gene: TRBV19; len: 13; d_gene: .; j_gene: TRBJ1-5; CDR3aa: CASSKQGNQPQHF; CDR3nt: TGTGCCAGTAGTAAGCAGGGCAATCAGCCCCAGCATTTT
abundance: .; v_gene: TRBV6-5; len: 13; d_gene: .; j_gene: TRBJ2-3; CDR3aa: CASEPLTGDTQYF; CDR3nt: TGTGCCAGCGAGCCGCTGACAGGAGATACGCAGTATTTT